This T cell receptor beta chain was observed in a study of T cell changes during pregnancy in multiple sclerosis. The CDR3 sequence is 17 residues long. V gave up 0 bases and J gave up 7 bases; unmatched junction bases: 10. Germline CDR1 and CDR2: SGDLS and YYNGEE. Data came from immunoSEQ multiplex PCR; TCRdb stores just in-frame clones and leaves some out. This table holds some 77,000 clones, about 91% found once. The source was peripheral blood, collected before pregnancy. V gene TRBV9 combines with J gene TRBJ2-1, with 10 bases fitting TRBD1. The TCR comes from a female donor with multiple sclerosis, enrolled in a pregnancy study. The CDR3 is CASSVGMGDRGHNEQFF. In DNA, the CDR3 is TGTGCCAGCAGCGTAGGTATGGGAGACAGGGGGCATAATGAGCAGTTCTTC.